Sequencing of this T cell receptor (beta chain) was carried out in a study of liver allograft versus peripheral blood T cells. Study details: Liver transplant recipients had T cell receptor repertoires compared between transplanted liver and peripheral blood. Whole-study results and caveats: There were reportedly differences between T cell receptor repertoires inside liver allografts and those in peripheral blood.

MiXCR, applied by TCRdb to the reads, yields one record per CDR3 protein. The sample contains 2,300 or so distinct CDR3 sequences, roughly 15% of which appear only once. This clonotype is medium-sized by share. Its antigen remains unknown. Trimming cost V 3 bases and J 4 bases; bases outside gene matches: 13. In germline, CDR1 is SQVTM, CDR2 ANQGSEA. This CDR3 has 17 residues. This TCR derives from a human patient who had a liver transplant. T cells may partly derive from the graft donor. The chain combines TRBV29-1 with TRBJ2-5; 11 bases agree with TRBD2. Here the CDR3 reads CSVDGVAGGLEGETQYF. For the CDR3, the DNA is TGCAGCGTTGATGGGGTAGCGGGAGGGTTAGAGGGAGAGACCCAGTACTTC.